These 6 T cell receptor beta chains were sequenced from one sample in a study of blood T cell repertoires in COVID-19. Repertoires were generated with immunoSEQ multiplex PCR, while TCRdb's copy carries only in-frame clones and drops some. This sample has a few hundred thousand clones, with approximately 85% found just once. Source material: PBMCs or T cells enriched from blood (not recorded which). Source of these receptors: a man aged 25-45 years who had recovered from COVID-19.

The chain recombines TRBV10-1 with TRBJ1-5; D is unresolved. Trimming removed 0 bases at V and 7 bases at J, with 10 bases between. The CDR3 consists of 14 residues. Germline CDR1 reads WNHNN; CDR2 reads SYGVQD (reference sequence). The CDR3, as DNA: TGCGCCAGCAGTGAGTCCACTTCAGGACAGCCCCAGCATTTT. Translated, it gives CASSESTSGQPQHF.

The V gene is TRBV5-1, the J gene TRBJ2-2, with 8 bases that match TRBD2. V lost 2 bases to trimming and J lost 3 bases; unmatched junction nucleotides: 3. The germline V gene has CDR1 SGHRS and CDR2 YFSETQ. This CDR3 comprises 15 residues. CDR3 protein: CASSFRGGDTGELFF. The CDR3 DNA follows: TGCGCCAGCAGCTTCCGGGGGGGAGACACCGGGGAGCTGTTTTTT.

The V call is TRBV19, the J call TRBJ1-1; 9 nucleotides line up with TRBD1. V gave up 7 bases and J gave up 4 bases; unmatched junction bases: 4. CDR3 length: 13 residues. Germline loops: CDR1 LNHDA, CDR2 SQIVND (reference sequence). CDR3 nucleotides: TGTGCCAGTATACAGGGGGCGGGCACTGAAGCTTTCTTT. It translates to CASIQGAGTEAFF.

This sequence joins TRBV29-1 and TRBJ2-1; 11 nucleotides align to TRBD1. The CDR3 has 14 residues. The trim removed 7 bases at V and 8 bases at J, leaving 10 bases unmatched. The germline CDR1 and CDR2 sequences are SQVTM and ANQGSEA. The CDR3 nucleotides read TGCAGCGCACCGGACAGGGGGCGCGTCGATGAGCAGTTCTTC. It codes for CSAPDRGRVDEQFF.

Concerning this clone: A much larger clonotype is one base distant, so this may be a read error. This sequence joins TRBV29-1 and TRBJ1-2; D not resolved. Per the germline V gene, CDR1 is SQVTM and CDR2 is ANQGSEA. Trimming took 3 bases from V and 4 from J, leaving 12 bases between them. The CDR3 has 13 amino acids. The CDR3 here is CSVDQVGCYGYTF. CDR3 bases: TGCAGCGTTGATCAGGTTGGTTGCTATGGCTACACCTTC.

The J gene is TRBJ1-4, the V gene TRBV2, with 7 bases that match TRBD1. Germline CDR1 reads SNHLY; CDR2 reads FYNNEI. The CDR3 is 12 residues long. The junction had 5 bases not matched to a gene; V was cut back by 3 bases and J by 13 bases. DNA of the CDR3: TGTGCCAGCAGTGACGACAGGGTTAGACTGTTTTTT. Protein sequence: CASSDDRVRLFF.